This T cell receptor beta chain was sequenced during a study of T-cell memory formation after mild COVID-19. About the study: Largely donor-specific sequence clusters came from a couple of donors. Regarding the study as a whole: Pre-infection memory contained some responding clones, which suggested that cross-reactive memory had joined. In second-wave clones peaking day 37, SARS-CoV-2 specificity remained unconfirmed. Researchers report contracting CD4+ clones mostly in CM and EM, with CD8+ clones in EMRA.

TCRdb re-called the 5' RACE reads through MiXCR, storing one row per CDR3 protein. Of 250,000 to 300,000 distinct CDR3 sequences in the sample, 15% to 20% are singletons; the top ten hold roughly a fifth. Germline V gene data show CDR1 as SQVTM and CDR2 as ANQGSEA. The CDR3 is made up of 13 amino acids. The ends lost 8 bases at V and 4 bases at J; junction bases unmatched: 5. Concerning this clonotype itself: Its antigen remains unidentified.

Source material: PBMCs or a T cell subset sorted from them (not recorded which). This chain joins TRBV29-1 and TRBJ1-2, with 12 bases lining up with TRBD1. The TCR originated in a man aged 18 to 30 who had mild COVID-19 (a few samples of this study predate the infection). Cell type and time point are not known. The CDR3 DNA reads as TGCAGCTCCGGGACAGGGGGCAGCTATGGCTACACCTTC. Its protein is CSSGTGGSYGYTF.